The T cell receptor (beta chain) described here comes from a study of PD-1 blockade in mismatch repair-deficient tumors. The CDR3 length is 16 residues. Assay used: immunoSEQ multiplex PCR; TCRdb lists only in-frame clones, some missing. Among 77,000 or so clones, 70% to 90% were seen once, and the ten largest hold approximately 5.5%. The TCR comes from an adult with mismatch repair-deficient cancer. This rearrangement joins TRBV21-1 to TRBJ2-3; no DNA check was done on the table's D call, TRBD2. TRBV21-1 is listed as a pseudogene. The specimen comprised peripheral blood, sampled 44 weeks after starting pembrolizumab. CDR3 bases: TGTGCCAGCAGCTCCTTGGCGGGAGGGGGGGCAGATACGCAGTATTTT. Its protein product is CASSSLAGGGADTQYF.